A selection of T cell receptor beta chains follows, all from one sample in a study of regulatory T cells in long-lasting Graves disease. TCRdb re-analysed the multiplex PCR reads in MiXCR, keeping a single row per CDR3 protein. This sample has about 560,000 distinct CDR3 sequences, with roughly a sixth found just once. The same data also went into a second study, on T cells in Graves' hyperthyroidism and ophthalmopathy.

Sequencing was performed on peripheral blood mononuclear cells (PBMCs), taken at new diagnosis, from a patient treated with antithyroid drugs. These receptors were taken from a man aged 18 to 29 with Graves disease. The CDR3 runs from the conserved cysteine through the conserved F or W. A D gene is named only where the DNA matches it firmly. Expanded clones get a size class; other rows say once, few or many, or leave the size out.

V	J	size	D	DNA	CDR3
TRBV7-9	TRBJ2-5	many	NA	TGTGCCAGCAGCTTGTTTGCGGGCGAAGAGACCCAGTACTTC	CASSLFAGEETQYF
TRBV7-3	TRBJ1-6	NA	NA	TGTGCCAGCAGCTTAACGCGTACTTTTTCACCCCTCCACTTT	CASSLTRTFSPLHF
TRBV9	TRBJ2-1	many	NA	TGTGCCAGCAGCCCATGGGGCAATGAGCAGTTCTTC	CASSPWGNEQFF
TRBV12-5	TRBJ1-1	many	NA	TGTGCTAGTGGTTTGTCCCAGGATGAAGCTTTCTTT	CASGLSQDEAFF
TRBV20-1	TRBJ2-1	many	TRBD2	TGCAGTGCTACACTAGCGGGAGTTGTCGGGTCCTACAATGAGCAGTTCTTC	CSATLAGVVGSYNEQFF
TRBV3-1	TRBJ2-5	NA	TRBD1	TGTGCCAGCAGCCAAGAGGACAGGGGTGTTTTGGAGACCCAGTACTTC	CASSQEDRGVLETQYF
TRBV10-3	TRBJ2-7	NA	NA	TGTGCCATCAGTGATGGCAGCTCCTACGAGCAGTACTTC	CAISDGSSYEQYF
TRBV5-4	TRBJ2-4	NA	NA	TGTGCCAGCAGCTTGGGTACGGGGCTAGCCAAAAACATTCAGTACTTC	CASSLGTGLAKNIQYF
TRBV3-1	TRBJ2-5	many	TRBD1	TGTGCCAGCAGCCAAAGGGGGCAGCGAGAGACCCAGTACTTC	CASSQRGQRETQYF
TRBV20-1	TRBJ1-1	NA	NA	TGCAGTGCTAGAGAGCAAATACCATACAACACTGAAGCTTTCTTT	CSAREQIPYNTEAFF
TRBV7-9	TRBJ2-2	NA	TRBD1	TGTGCCAGCAGCTTCTGGGACAGGGGGACCGGGGAGCTGTTTTTT	CASSFWDRGTGELFF
TRBV9	TRBJ2-3	few	NA	TGTGCCAGCAGCGCTAATGGGAGAAGCACAGATACGCAGTATTTT	CASSANGRSTDTQYF
TRBV18	TRBJ2-7	many	NA	TGTGCCAGCTCACCAAGGCAGGGCAGACGCTACGAGCAGTACTTC	CASSPRQGRRYEQYF
TRBV29-1	TRBJ1-2	NA	NA	TGCAGCGTTGAAGATCGACGCAGGGCAAATGGCTACACCTTC	CSVEDRRRANGYTF
TRBV5-1	TRBJ2-4	few	NA	TGCGCCAGCAGCCCTTCCTGGACAGGGAGGGACATTCAGTACTTC	CASSPSWTGRDIQYF
TRBV28	TRBJ2-1	few	NA	TGTGCCAGCAGTGTCGTGGGGGGATACAATGGGCAGTTCTTC	CASSVVGGYNGQFF
TRBV12-3/TRBV12-4	TRBJ1-5	many	NA	TGTGCCAGCAGCCTACTAGGGCATCAGCCCCAGCATTTT	CASSLLGHQPQHF
TRBV4-1	TRBJ2-7	NA	NA	TGCGCCAGCAGCCAAGATCCGGGGCTCGAGCAGTACTTC	CASSQDPGLEQYF
TRBV29-1	TRBJ2-1	many	TRBD2	TGCAGCGTTGTAACCCAGCGGGAGGTCGATGAGCAGTTCTTC	CSVVTQREVDEQFF
TRBV7-8	TRBJ2-2	NA	TRBD2	TGTGCCAGCAGGGGACTAGCGGGAGAAAACACCGGGGAGCTGTTTTTT	CASRGLAGENTGELFF
TRBV12-3/TRBV12-4	TRBJ1-2	NA	NA	TGTGCCAGCAGTTCACGGGGCATTAGTGACTACACCTTC	CASSSRGISDYTF
TRBV27	TRBJ2-1	NA	TRBD2	TGTGCCAGCAGTTTCTACAACAGAATAGGCCGGGAGGATCGGTTCTTC	CASSFYNRIGREDRFF
TRBV7-6	TRBJ1-1	NA	NA	TGTGCCAGCAGCCCACACGGGGGCGGGAACACTGAAGCTTTCTTT	CASSPHGGGNTEAFF
TRBV28	TRBJ1-2	few	TRBD1	TGTGCCAGCAGTCCAGACAGGGGGCGCTTCTATGGCTACACCTTC	CASSPDRGRFYGYTF
TRBV6-5	TRBJ1-2	NA	TRBD1	TGTGCCAGCAGTTATCCCAGGGGGGACGGCTATGGCTACACCTTC	CASSYPRGDGYGYTF
TRBV19	TRBJ1-1	few	TRBD1	TGTGCCAGTAGTATCTGGGGACAGGGAGCCTCTGAAGCTTTCTTT	CASSIWGQGASEAFF
TRBV20-1	TRBJ1-5	NA	NA	TGCAGTGCTAGCCCCGCCCGACAGCCCCAGCATTTT	CSASPARQPQHF
TRBV28	TRBJ1-5	many	NA	TGTGCCAGCAGTTTCGCGCGGGGGTACAATCAGCCCCAGCATTTT	CASSFARGYNQPQHF
TRBV5-1	TRBJ1-3	few	NA	TGCGCCAGTACCTTAGACGGCCGCTCTGGAAACACCATATATTTT	CASTLDGRSGNTIYF